Only a few counts were recorded for the clone carrying this T cell receptor (beta chain). What it binds is unknown. One entry per CDR3 protein, called by TCRdb with MiXCR from the 5' RACE reads. The table includes roughly 1,500,000 distinct CDR3 sequences, about 31% detected once. This sample is part of a study of identical twins. General study results and limits: The study reached conclusions through statistical analysis that was cross-sectional, not following the same donors.

The sequenced sample was cord blood. The clonotype originates from a newborn girl in good health.

For the CDR3, the DNA is TGTGCCAGCACCTTCCTTCAGGGATTCTGGAGTAGGAATGAGCAGTTCTTC. Protein sequence: CASTFLQGFWSRNEQFF. The chain links TRBV28 to TRBJ2-1; TRBD1 is a possible D gene (5 bases). V was pared by 7 bases and J by 7 bases, with 26 bases between. Germline loops: CDR1 MDHEN, CDR2 SYDVKM. The CDR3 contains 17 residues.